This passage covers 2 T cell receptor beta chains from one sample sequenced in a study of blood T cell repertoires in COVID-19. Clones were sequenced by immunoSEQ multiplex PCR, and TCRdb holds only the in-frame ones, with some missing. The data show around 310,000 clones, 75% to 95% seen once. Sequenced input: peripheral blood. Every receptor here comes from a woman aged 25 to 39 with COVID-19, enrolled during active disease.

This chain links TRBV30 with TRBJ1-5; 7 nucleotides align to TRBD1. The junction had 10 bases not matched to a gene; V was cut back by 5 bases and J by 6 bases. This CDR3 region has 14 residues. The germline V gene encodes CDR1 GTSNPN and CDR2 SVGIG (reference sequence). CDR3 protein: CAWGEAHRGQPQHF. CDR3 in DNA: TGTGCCTGGGGCGAGGCCCACAGGGGTCAGCCCCAGCATTTT.

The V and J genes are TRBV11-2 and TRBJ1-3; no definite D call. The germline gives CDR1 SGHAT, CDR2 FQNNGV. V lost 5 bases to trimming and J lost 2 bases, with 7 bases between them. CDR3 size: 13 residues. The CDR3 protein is CASSTPPGNTIYF. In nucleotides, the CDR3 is TGTGCCAGCAGCACACCACCTGGAAACACCATATATTTT.